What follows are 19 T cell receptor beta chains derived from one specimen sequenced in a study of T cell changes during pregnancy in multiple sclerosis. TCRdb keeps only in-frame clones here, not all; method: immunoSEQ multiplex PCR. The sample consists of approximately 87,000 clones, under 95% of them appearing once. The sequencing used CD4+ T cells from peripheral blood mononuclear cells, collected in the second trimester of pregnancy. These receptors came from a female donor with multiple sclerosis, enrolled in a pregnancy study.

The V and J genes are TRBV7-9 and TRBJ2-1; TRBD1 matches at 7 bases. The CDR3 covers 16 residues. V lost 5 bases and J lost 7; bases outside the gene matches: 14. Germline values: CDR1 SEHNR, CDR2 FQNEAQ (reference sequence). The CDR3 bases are TGTGCCAGCAGCCAGGGCAGGCTAGGGGGCAATAATGAGCAGTTCTTC. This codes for CASSQGRLGGNNEQFF.

Here the CDR3 DNA reads TGTGCCAGCAGTTACTCGGGGCCTTCACCCCTCCACTTT. Translated: CASSYSGPSPLHF. The chain recombines TRBV6-5 with TRBJ1-6, with D maybe TRBD1 (5 bases). CDR3 length equals 13 residues. Trimming cost V 0 bases and J 9 bases, with 6 bases left between them. Germline CDR1 and CDR2: MNHEY and SVGAGI.

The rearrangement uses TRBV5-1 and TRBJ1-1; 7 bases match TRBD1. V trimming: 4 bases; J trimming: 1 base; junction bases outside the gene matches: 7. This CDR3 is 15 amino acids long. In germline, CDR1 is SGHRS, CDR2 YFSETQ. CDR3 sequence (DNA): TGCGCCAGCAGCCAATCCGGGACAGCGAACACTGAAGCTTTCTTT. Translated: CASSQSGTANTEAFF.

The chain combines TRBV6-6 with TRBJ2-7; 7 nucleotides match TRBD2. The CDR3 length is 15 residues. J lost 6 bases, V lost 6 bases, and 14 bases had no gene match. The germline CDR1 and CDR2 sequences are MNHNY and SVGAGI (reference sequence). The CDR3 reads CASSHESGRVGEQYF. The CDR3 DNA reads TGTGCCAGCAGCCACGAGTCAGGGAGGGTCGGCGAGCAGTACTTC.

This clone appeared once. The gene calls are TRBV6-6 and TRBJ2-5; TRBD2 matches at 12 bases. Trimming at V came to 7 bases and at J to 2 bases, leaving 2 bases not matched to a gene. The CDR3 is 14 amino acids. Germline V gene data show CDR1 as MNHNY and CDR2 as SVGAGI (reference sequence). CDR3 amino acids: CASTTSGGQETQYF. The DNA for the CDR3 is TGTGCCAGCACGACTAGCGGGGGTCAAGAGACCCAGTACTTC.

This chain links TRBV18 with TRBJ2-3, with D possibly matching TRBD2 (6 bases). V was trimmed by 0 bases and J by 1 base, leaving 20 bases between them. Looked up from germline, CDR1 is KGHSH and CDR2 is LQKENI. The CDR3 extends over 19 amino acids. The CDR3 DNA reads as TGTGCCAGCTCACCACCCCTCGCGGGATTTGGGCCCCGCACAGATACGCAGTATTTT. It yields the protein CASSPPLAGFGPRTDTQYF.

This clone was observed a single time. The CDR3 spells CASRRRPGTFESSYEQYF. The CDR3, as DNA: TGCGCCAGCAGGCGGCGCCCCGGTACTTTTGAGTCGTCCTACGAGCAGTACTTC. The gene calls are TRBV5-1 and TRBJ2-7; D is unresolved. V was shortened by 5 bases and J by 1 base, with 25 bases between the two germline ends. The CDR3 has 18 residues. The V gene's germline CDR1 is SGHRS and CDR2 YFSETQ.

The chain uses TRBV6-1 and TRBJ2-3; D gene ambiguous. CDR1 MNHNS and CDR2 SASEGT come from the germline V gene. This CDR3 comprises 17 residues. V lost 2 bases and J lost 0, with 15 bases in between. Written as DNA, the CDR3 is TGTGCCAGCAGTGAATCGGCGAAGCCGACAAGCACAGATACGCAGTATTTT. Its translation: CASSESAKPTSTDTQYF.

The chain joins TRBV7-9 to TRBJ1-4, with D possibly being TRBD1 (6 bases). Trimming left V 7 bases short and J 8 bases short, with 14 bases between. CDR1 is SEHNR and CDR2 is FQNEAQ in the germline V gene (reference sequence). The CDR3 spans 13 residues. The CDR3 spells CASTRGFGEKLFF. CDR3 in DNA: TGTGCCAGCACCAGGGGTTTTGGGGAAAAACTGTTTTTT.

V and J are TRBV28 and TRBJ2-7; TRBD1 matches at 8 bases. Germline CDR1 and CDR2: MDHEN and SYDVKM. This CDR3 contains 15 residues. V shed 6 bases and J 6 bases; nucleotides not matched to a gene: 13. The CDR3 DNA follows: TGTGCCAGCAGAGACTACGGACAGGGAGGAATCGAGCAGTACTTC. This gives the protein CASRDYGQGGIEQYF.

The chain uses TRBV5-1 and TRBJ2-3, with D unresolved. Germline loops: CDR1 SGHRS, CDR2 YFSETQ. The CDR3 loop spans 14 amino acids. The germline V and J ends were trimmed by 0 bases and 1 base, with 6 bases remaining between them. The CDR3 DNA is TGCGCCAGCAGCTTGGAGCTGGGCACAGATACGCAGTATTTT. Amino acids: CASSLELGTDTQYF. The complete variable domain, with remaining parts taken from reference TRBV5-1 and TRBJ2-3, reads KAGVTQTPRYLIKTRGQQVTLSCSPISGHRSVSWYQQTPGQGLQFLFEYFSETQRNKGNFPGRFSGRQFSNSRSEMNVSTLELGDSALYLCASSLELGTDTQYFGPGTRLTVL.

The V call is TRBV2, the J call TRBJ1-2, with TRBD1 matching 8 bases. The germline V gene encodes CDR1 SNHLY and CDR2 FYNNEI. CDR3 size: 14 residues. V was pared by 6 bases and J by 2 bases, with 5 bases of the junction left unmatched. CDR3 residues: CASSGQGGNYGYTF. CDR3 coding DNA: TGTGCCAGCAGCGGACAGGGTGGGAACTATGGCTACACCTTC. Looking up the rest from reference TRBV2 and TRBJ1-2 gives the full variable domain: EPEVTQTPSHQVTQMGQEVILRCVPISNHLYFYWYRQILGQKVEFLVSFYNNEISEKSEIFDDQFSVERPDGSNFTLKIRSTKLEDSAMYFCASSGQGGNYGYTFGSGTRLTVV.

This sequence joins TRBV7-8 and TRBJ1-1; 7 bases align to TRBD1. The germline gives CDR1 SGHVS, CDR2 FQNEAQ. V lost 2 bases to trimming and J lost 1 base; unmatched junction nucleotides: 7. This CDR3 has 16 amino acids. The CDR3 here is CASSLRRGQGNTEAFF. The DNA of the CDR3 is TGTGCCAGCAGCTTAAGGAGGGGGCAGGGGAACACTGAAGCTTTCTTT. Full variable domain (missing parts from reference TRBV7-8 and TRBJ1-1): GAGVSQSPRYKVAKRGQDVALRCDPISGHVSLFWYQQALGQGPEFLTYFQNEAQLDKSGLPSDRFFAERPEGSVSTLKIQRTQQEDSAVYLCASSLRRGQGNTEAFFGQGTRLTVV.

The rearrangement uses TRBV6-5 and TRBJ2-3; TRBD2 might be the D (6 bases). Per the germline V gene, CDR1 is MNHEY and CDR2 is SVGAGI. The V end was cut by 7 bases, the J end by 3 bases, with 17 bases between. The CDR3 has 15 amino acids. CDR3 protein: CASTPASEGTDTQYF. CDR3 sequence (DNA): TGTGCCAGCACCCCCGCTAGCGAGGGGACAGATACGCAGTATTTT.

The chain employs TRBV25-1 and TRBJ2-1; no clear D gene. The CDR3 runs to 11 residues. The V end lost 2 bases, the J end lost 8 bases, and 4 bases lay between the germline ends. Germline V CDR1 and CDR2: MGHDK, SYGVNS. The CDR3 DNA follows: TGTGCCAGCAGTGAACTGTATGAGCAGTTCTTC. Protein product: CASSELYEQFF.

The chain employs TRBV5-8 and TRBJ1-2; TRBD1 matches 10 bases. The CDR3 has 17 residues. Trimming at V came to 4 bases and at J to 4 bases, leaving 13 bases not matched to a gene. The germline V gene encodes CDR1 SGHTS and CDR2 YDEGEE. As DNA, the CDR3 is TGTGCCAGCAGCCCCGGGACAGGGGCGCCCCCTTCCTATGGCTACACCTTC. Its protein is CASSPGTGAPPSYGYTF. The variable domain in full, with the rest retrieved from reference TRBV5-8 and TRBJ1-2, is EAGVTQSPTHLIKTRGQQATLRCSPISGHTSVYWYQQALGLGLQFLLWYDEGEERNRGNFPPRFSGRQFPNYSSELNVNALELEDSALYLCASSPGTGAPPSYGYTFGSGTRLTVV.

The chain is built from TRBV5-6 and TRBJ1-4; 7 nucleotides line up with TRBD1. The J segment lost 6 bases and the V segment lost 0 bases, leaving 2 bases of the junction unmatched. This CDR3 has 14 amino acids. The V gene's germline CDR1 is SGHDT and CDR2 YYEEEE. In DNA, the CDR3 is TGTGCCAGCAGCTTGGTGCAGGGGGATGAAAAACTGTTTTTT. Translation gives CASSLVQGDEKLFF.

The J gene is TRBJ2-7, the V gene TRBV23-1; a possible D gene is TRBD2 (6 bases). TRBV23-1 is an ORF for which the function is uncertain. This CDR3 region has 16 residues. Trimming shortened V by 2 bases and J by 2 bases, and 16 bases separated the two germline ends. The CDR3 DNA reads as TGCGCCAGCAGTCAACCCACGGGACTGGAAACCTACGAGCAGTACTTC. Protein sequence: CASSQPTGLETYEQYF.

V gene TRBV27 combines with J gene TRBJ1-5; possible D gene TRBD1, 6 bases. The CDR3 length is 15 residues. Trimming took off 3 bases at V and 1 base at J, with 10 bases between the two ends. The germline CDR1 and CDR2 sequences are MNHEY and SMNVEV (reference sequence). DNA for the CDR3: TGTGCCAGCAGTTTGGGAGGGGGAAGCAATCAGCCCCAGCATTTT. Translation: CASSLGGGSNQPQHF.